The rows below give T cell receptor beta chains drawn from one sample of a study of blood T cell repertoires in COVID-19. Clones were sequenced by immunoSEQ multiplex PCR, and TCRdb holds only the in-frame ones, with some missing. The sample consists of 90,000 or so clones, approximately 82% of them appearing once. Material: peripheral blood. These receptors came from a human donor in a cohort sampled during active COVID-19. CDR3s include the opening cysteine and the closing phenylalanine or tryptophan. The D gene is left open where the match is weak. For some rows the clone size is stated as once, few or many, or as a class when expanded; others skip it.

j_gene,len,abundance,d_gene,v_gene,CDR3nt,CDR3aa
TRBJ2-4,14,.,.,TRBV19,TGTGCCAGTAGTACTCAGGGGGCCAAAAACATTCAGTACTTC,CASSTQGAKNIQYF
TRBJ2-1,14,.,TRBD2,TRBV20-1,TGCAGTGCTAGTTTTCCTAGCGGGTACAATGAGCAGTTCTTC,CSASFPSGYNEQFF
TRBJ1-2,15,.,.,TRBV4-1,TGCGCCAGCGACCGGGGGGACACAAAGAACTATGGCTACACCTTC,CASDRGDTKNYGYTF
TRBJ1-4,12,.,.,TRBV6-6,TGTGCCAGCAGTTACGTCGGTGAAAAACTGTTTTTT,CASSYVGEKLFF
TRBJ1-6,18,.,TRBD1,TRBV27,TGTGCCAGCAGCCTCATCCCGGGGACAGGGGCGAAAGTGTCACCCCTCCACTTT,CASSLIPGTGAKVSPLHF
TRBJ1-6,15,.,.,TRBV3-1/TRBV3-2,TGTGCCAGCAGCCTCGGGAGGTCGCAAAATTCACCCCTCCACTTT,CASSLGRSQNSPLHF
TRBJ1-1,13,.,TRBD1,TRBV6-5,TGTGCCAGCAGGAAACTGGGGACAGCCCAAGCTTTCTTT,CASRKLGTAQAFF
TRBJ1-1,14,.,TRBD1,TRBV5-1,TGCGCCAGCAGCTTGGGTTGGACAGGGAGTGAAGCTTTCTTT,CASSLGWTGSEAFF
TRBJ1-5,15,.,.,TRBV2,TGTGCCAGCACGGTTCGGAATAGCGGCAATCAGCCCCAGCATTTT,CASTVRNSGNQPQHF
TRBJ2-3,19,.,TRBD2,TRBV28,TGTGCCAGCAGTTTTGCCGGGACTAGCGGGGGACGCGGGACAGATACGCAGTATTTT,CASSFAGTSGGRGTDTQYF
TRBJ2-7,12,.,.,TRBV5-1,TGCGCCAGCAGCTTGGTCAGGGACGAGCAGTACTTC,CASSLVRDEQYF
TRBJ1-2,15,.,.,TRBV11-2,TGTGCCAGCAGCTCCGGAAACAGGGTAGGGAAGGAAGACACCTTC,CASSSGNRVGKEDTF
TRBJ2-7,19,.,TRBD2,TRBV9,TGTGCCAGCAGCGCTAGCGGAGCCCGGAGGTTGATACTTTCCTACGAGCAGTACTTC,CASSASGARRLILSYEQYF
TRBJ1-6,17,.,.,TRBV4-3,TGCGCCAGCAGCTCCGAAGGGGCGGACAGAGCAAATTCACCCCTCCACTTT,CASSSEGADRANSPLHF
TRBJ1-1,13,.,.,TRBV5-6,TGTGCCAGCAGCTTGGGAGGAAGGACTGAAGCTTTCTTT,CASSLGGRTEAFF
TRBJ2-2,16,once,.,TRBV5-1,TGCGCCAGCAGCTTGAACGTCGGACAGAACACCGGGGAGCTGTTTTTT,CASSLNVGQNTGELFF
TRBJ2-5,16,.,TRBD1,TRBV5-1,TGCGCCAGCAGCTTGGCCGGACAGGGGGCGAGAGAGACCCAGTACTTC,CASSLAGQGARETQYF
TRBJ2-7,15,.,TRBD1,TRBV3-1/TRBV3-2,TGTGCCAGCAGCCAAGGGGACAGAGGTACCTACGAGCAGTACTTC,CASSQGDRGTYEQYF
TRBJ1-1,15,.,.,TRBV7-3,TGTGCCAGCAGCTCCACTCCTTGGCCGGAGACTGAAGCTTTCTTT,CASSSTPWPETEAFF
TRBJ1-2,16,.,TRBD1,TRBV28,TGTGCCAGCAGTCTGACAGGGAGAGGTCTCGACTATGGCTACACCTTC,CASSLTGRGLDYGYTF
TRBJ2-1,11,.,TRBD2,TRBV2,TGTGCCAAGGGACTAAACAATGAGCAGTTCTTC,CAKGLNNEQFF
TRBJ2-5,15,once,TRBD1,TRBV10-3,TGTGCCATCAGTGAGGGGACAGGGGGATACGAGACCCAGTACTTC,CAISEGTGGYETQYF
TRBJ2-1,13,few,TRBD1,TRBV10-3,TGTGCCATCACCGAGACAGGGGGCTCTGAGCAGTTCTTC,CAITETGGSEQFF
TRBJ2-1,14,.,TRBD2,TRBV27,TGTGCCAGCAGCAGACTAGCGGGAGAAAGTGAGCAGTTCTTC,CASSRLAGESEQFF
TRBJ1-1,13,.,TRBD1,TRBV5-1,TGCGCCAGCAGGATGGACAGGGCCACTGAAGCTTTCTTT,CASRMDRATEAFF
TRBJ2-7,14,.,TRBD1,TRBV28,TGTGCCAGCAGTTTACGGACAGGGTGGGACGAGCAGTACTTC,CASSLRTGWDEQYF
TRBJ1-6,15,.,TRBD1,TRBV18,TGTGCCAGCTCAGATCTGGGACAGGGTAATTCACCCCTCCACTTT,CASSDLGQGNSPLHF
TRBJ2-7,11,.,TRBD1,TRBV20-1,TGCAGTGCCGGACAGGGACCCGGGCAGTACTTC,CSAGQGPGQYF
TRBJ1-5,16,.,TRBD1,TRBV19,TGTGCCAGTAGCCACCGGACAGGGGATAGCAATCAGCCCCAGCATTTT,CASSHRTGDSNQPQHF
TRBJ1-1,14,.,.,TRBV2,TGTGCCAGCAGTGAACTGGGGAGGAACACTGAAGCTTTCTTT,CASSELGRNTEAFF
TRBJ2-7,13,.,.,TRBV28,TGTGCCAGCTCAGTAGGGGGTACCTACGAGCAGTACTTC,CASSVGGTYEQYF
TRBJ2-6,16,.,.,TRBV7-8,TGTGCCAGCAGAATATTCTCGGGAAGTGGGGCCAACGTCCTGACTTTC,CASRIFSGSGANVLTF
TRBJ2-2,15,.,.,TRBV11-3,TGTGCCAGCAGCACCGGAGGGCCGAACACCGGGGAGCTGTTTTTT,CASSTGGPNTGELFF
TRBJ1-1,18,.,.,TRBV18,TGTGCCAGCTCACCAAGCCCGGTGGGGGGAGGAGGTAACACTGAAGCTTTCTTT,CASSPSPVGGGGNTEAFF
TRBJ1-5,13,.,.,TRBV4-1,TGCGCCAGCAGCCAAGAGACTTTCCAGCCCCAGCATTTT,CASSQETFQPQHF
TRBJ1-3,16,once,.,TRBV5-1,TGCGCCAGCAGCTTGGCCGGACAGACCATGGGAAACACCATATATTTT,CASSLAGQTMGNTIYF
TRBJ2-2,14,.,.,TRBV5-1,TGCGCCAGCAGGAGCACTAGTCACACCGGGGAGCTGTTTTTT,CASRSTSHTGELFF
TRBJ1-5,15,.,TRBD1,TRBV28,TGTGCCAGCAGACCGACAGGGTACGGCAATCAGCCCCAGCATTTT,CASRPTGYGNQPQHF
TRBJ2-2,14,.,TRBD1,TRBV3-1/TRBV3-2,TGTGCCAGCAGCCGGGAACAGGGGTCCGGGGAGCTGTTTTTT,CASSREQGSGELFF
TRBJ1-3,15,.,.,TRBV2,TGTGCCAGCACCGAGGAGGGAATAGGAGGAAACACCATATATTTT,CASTEEGIGGNTIYF
TRBJ1-5,17,.,.,TRBV19,TGTGCCAGTAGTTACGCGGCAGGGAACTTTGTTGAACAGCCCCAGCATTTT,CASSYAAGNFVEQPQHF
TRBJ1-1,12,.,.,TRBV5-4,TGTGCCAGCAGCGCGGAATTGACTGAAGCTTTCTTT,CASSAELTEAFF
TRBJ1-2,13,.,.,TRBV12-3/TRBV12-4,TGTGCCAGCAGTTTGCCCGCCAGGGCAGGCTACACCTTC,CASSLPARAGYTF
TRBJ2-1,16,.,.,TRBV19,TGTGCCAGTAGTATAGGGGACACCCACTCCTACAATGAGCAGTTCTTC,CASSIGDTHSYNEQFF
TRBJ2-3,18,once,TRBD1,TRBV28,TGTGCCAGCAGTCCACCTCCAATCGGGACAGGACTCACAGATACGCAGTATTTT,CASSPPPIGTGLTDTQYF
TRBJ1-2,19,.,TRBD1,TRBV23-1,TGCGCCAGCAGTCAAGGCAGTAGAGGGGGCTCAAACCCTAACTATGGCTACACCTTC,CASSQGSRGGSNPNYGYTF
TRBJ1-4,13,.,.,TRBV3-1/TRBV3-2,TGTGCCAGCAGCCAAGGGGAGGGGGAAAAACTGTTTTTT,CASSQGEGEKLFF
TRBJ1-4,15,.,.,TRBV5-5,TGTGCCAGCAGCTTGGATTATGCAACTAATGAAAAACTGTTTTTT,CASSLDYATNEKLFF
TRBJ2-2,14,.,.,TRBV7-6,TGTGCCAGCAGCTTGCAGATGAACACCGGGGAGCTGTTTTTT,CASSLQMNTGELFF
TRBJ2-6,16,.,TRBD1,TRBV11-2,TGTGCCAGCAGTTCAGGGGGCGCGTTAGGGGCCAACGTCCTGACTTTC,CASSSGGALGANVLTF
TRBJ2-2,17,once,TRBD1,TRBV24-1,TGTGCCACCAGTGACGTACTAAACGACAGGGTTTCGGGGGAGCTGTTTTTT,CATSDVLNDRVSGELFF
TRBJ1-6,14,.,.,TRBV6-1,TGTGCCAGCAGTGAAGCAGGCGGGGAATCACCCCTCCACTTT,CASSEAGGESPLHF
TRBJ2-7,16,.,TRBD1,TRBV27,TGTGCCAGCAGGACAGGACAGGGGGGGGTACCGGGCGAGCAGTACTTC,CASRTGQGGVPGEQYF
TRBJ2-7,14,.,.,TRBV5-1,TGCGCCAGCAGCCCGGGGGACGGACGCCTCGAGCAGTACTTC,CASSPGDGRLEQYF